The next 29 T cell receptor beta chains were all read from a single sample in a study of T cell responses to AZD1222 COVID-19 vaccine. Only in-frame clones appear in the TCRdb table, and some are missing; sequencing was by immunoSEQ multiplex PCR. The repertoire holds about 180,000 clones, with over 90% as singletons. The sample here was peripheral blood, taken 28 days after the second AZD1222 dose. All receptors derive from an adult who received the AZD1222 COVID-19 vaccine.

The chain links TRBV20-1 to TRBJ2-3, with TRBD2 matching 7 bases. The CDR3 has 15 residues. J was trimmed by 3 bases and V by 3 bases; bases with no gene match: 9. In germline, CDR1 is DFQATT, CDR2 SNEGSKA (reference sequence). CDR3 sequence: CSASATSDMTDTQYF. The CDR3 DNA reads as TGCAGTGCTAGTGCTACTAGCGATATGACAGATACGCAGTATTTT.

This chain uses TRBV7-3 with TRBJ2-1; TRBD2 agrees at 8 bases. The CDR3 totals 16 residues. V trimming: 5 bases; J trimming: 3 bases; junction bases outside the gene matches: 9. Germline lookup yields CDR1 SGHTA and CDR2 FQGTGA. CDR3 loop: CASSQQGGGNYNEQFF. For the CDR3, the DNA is TGTGCCAGCAGCCAACAGGGCGGGGGGAACTACAATGAGCAGTTCTTC.

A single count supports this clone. This chain's CDR3 is CASSLLRNEQFF. CDR3 DNA: TGTGCCAGCAGCTTATTACGGAATGAGCAGTTCTTC. The chain is built from TRBV11-2 and TRBJ2-1, with D uncertain. There are 12 residues in the CDR3. Germline V CDR1 and CDR2: SGHAT, FQNNGV. V was trimmed by 2 bases and J by 7 bases, leaving 6 bases between them.

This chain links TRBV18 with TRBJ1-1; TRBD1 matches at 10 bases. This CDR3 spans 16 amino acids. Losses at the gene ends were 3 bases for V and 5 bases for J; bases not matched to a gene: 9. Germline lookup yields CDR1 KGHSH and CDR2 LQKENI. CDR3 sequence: CASSPGQGKVKTEAFF. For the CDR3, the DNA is TGTGCCAGCTCACCGGGACAGGGGAAGGTAAAAACTGAAGCTTTCTTT.

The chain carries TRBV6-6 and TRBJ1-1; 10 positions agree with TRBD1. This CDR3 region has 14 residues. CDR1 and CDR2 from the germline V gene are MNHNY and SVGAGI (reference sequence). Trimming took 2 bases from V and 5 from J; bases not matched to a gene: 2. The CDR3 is CASSYGTGETEAFF. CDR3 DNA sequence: TGTGCCAGCAGTTACGGGACAGGGGAAACTGAAGCTTTCTTT.

The CDR3: CASSQDGGLWAEQYF. The CDR3 DNA sequence: TGCGCCAGCAGCCAAGACGGGGGATTGTGGGCCGAGCAGTACTTC. The rearrangement joins TRBV4-1 to TRBJ2-7; D possibly corresponds to TRBD2 (6 bases). The CDR3 runs to 15 residues. Trimming pared 0 bases from V and 6 bases from J, leaving 15 bases between. The V gene's germline CDR1 is MGHRA and CDR2 YSYEKL.

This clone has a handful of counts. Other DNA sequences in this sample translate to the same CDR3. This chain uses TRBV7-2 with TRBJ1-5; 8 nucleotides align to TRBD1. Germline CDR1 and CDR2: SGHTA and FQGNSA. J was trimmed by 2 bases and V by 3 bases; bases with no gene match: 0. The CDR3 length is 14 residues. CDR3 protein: CASSLDRGNQPQHF. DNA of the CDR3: TGTGCCAGCAGCTTGGACAGGGGCAATCAGCCCCAGCATTTT.

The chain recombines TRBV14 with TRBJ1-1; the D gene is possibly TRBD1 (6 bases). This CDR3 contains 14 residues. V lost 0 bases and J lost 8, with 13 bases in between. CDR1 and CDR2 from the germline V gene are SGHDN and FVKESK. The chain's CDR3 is CASSQEPGAREAFF. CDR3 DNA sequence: TGTGCCAGCAGCCAAGAACCGGGGGCGCGAGAAGCTTTCTTT.

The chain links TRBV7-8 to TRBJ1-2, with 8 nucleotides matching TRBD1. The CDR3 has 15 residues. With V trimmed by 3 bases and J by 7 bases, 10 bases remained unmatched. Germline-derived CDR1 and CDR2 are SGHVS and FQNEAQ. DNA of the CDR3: TGTGCCAGCAGCTTGGAGGGCAGGGGGCAGCGTGGCTACACCTTC. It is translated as CASSLEGRGQRGYTF.

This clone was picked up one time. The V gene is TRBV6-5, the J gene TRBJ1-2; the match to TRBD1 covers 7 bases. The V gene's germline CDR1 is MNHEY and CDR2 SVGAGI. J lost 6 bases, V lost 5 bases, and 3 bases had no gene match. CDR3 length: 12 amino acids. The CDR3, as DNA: TGTGCCAGCAGTACCACAGGGGATGGCTACACCTTC. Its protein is CASSTTGDGYTF.

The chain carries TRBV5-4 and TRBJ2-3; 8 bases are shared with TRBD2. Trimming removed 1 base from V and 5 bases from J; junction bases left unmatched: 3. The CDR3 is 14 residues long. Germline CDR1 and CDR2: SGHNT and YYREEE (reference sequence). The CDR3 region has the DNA TGTGCCAGCAGCTTGAGTCTAGCGGGAGATACGCAGTATTTT. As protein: CASSLSLAGDTQYF.

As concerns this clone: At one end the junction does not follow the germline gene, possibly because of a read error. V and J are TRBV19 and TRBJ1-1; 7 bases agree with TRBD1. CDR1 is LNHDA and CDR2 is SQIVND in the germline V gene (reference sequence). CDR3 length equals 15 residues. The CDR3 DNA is TGTACCAGTAAAGCCTGGACAGGACAAAACACTGAAGCTTTCTTT. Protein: CTSKAWTGQNTEAFF. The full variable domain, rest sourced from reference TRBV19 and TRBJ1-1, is DGGITQSPKYLFRKEGQNVTLSCEQNLNHDAMYWYRQDPGQGLRLIYYSQIVNDFQKGDIAEGYSVSREKKESFPLTVTSAQKNPTAFYLCTSKAWTGQNTEAFFGQGTRLTVV.

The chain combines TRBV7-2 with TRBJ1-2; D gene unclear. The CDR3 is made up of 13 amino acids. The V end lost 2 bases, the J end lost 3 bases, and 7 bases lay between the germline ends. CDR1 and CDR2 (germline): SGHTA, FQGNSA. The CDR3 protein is CASSLNGDYGYTF. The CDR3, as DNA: TGTGCCAGCAGCTTAAACGGGGACTATGGCTACACCTTC.

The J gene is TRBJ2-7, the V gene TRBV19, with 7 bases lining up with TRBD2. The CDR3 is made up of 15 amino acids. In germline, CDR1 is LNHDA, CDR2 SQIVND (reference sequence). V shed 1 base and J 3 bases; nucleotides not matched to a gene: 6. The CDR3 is CASSIVAGVGYEQYF. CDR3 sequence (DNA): TGTGCCAGTAGTATAGTGGCGGGGGTCGGCTACGAGCAGTACTTC.

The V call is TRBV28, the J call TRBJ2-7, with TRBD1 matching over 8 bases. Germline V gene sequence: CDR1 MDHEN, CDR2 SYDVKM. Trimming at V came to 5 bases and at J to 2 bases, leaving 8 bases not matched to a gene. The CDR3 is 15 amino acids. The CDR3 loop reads CASSRRQGKTYEQYF. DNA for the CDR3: TGTGCCAGCAGTCGTCGACAGGGGAAAACCTACGAGCAGTACTTC.

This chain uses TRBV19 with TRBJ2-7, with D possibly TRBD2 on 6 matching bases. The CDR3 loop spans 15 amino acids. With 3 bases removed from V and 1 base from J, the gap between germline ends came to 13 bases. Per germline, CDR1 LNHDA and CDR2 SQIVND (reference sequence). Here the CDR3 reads CASSIRQEGSYEQYF. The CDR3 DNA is TGTGCCAGTAGTATTAGGCAGGAGGGATCCTACGAGCAGTACTTC.

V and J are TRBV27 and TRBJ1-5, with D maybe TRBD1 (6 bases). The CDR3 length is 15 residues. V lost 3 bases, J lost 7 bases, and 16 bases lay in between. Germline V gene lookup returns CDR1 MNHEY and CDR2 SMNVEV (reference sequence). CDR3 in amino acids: CASSLIRGRGQPQHF. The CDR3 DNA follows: TGTGCCAGCAGTTTGATTCGGGGGCGCGGGCAGCCCCAGCATTTT.

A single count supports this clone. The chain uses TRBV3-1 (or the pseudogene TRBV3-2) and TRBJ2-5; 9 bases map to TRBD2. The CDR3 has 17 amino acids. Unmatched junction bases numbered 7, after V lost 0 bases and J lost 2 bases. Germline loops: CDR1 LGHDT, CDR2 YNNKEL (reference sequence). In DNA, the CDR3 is TGTGCCAGCAGCCAAGATTGGAGCGGGGGGATTCAAGAGACCCAGTACTTC. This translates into CASSQDWSGGIQETQYF.

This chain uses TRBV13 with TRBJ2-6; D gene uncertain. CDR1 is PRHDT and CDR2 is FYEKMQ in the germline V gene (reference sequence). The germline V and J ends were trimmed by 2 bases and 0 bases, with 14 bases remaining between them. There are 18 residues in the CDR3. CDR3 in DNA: TGTGCCAGCAGCTTAAGAACTTCCAGTTACTCTGGGGCCAACGTCCTGACTTTC. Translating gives CASSLRTSSYSGANVLTF.

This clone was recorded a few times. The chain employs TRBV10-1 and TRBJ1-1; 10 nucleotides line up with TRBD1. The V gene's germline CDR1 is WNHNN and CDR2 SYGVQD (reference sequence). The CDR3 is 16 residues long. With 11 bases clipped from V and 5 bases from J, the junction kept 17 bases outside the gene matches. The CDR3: CARAGDRDRGRTEAFF. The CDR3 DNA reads TGCGCCCGGGCCGGAGACCGGGACAGGGGTAGGACTGAAGCTTTCTTT.

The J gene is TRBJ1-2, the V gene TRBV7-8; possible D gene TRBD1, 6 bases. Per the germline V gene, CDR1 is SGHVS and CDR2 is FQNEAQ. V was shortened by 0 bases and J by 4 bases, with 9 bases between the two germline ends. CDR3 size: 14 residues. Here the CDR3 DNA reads TGTGCCAGCAGCTTAGCCCAGGACAGCTATGGCTACACCTTC. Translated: CASSLAQDSYGYTF.

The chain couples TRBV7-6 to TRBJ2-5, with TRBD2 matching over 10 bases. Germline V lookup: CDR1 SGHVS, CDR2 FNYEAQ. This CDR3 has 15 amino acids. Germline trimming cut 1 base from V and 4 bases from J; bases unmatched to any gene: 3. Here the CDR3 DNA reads TGTGCCAGCAGCTTAGGCCCTAGCGGGGGAGAGACCCAGTACTTC. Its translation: CASSLGPSGGETQYF.

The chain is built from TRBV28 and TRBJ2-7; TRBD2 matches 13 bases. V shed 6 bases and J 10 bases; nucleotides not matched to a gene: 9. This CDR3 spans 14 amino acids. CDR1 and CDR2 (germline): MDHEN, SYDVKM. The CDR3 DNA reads TGTGCCAGCAGAATCGGAGGACTAGCGGGAGAACAGTACTTC. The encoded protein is CASRIGGLAGEQYF.

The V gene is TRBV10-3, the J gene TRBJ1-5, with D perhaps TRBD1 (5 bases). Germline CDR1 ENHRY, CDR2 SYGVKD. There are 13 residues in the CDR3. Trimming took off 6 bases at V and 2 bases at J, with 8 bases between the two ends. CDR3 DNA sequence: TGTGCCATCAGGGGGGTGGGCAATCAGCCCCAGCATTTT. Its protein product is CAIRGVGNQPQHF.

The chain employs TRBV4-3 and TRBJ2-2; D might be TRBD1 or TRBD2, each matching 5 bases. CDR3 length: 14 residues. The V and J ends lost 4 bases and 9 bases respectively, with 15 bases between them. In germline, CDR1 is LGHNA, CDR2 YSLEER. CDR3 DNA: TGCGCCAGCAGCCCCTGGGCCGGGGACCGGGAGCTGTTTTTT. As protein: CASSPWAGDRELFF.

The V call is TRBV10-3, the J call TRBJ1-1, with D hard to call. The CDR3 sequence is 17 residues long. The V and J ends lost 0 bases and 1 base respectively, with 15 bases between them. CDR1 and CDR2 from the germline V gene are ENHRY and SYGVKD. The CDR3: CAISESVYLGPNTEAFF. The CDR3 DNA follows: TGTGCCATCAGTGAGTCCGTGTATTTGGGTCCGAACACTGAAGCTTTCTTT.

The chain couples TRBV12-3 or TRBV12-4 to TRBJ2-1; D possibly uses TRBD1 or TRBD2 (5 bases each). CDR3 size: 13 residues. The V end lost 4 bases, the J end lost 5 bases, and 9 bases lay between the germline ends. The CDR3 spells CASSSGRHNEQFF. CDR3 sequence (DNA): TGTGCCAGCAGTTCGGGGCGGCACAATGAGCAGTTCTTC.

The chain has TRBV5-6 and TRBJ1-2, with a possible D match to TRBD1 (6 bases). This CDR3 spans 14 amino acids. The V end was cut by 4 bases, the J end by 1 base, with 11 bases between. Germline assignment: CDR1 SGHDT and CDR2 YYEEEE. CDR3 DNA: TGTGCCAGCAGCCGCTTAGGGGGTAACTATGGCTACACCTTC. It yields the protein CASSRLGGNYGYTF.

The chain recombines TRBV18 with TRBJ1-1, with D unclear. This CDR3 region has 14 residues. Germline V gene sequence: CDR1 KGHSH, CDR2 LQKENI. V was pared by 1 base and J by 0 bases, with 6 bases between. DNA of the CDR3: TGTGCCAGCTCACCACAGAATATGAACACTGAAGCTTTCTTT. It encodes CASSPQNMNTEAFF.